These 20 T cell receptor beta chains were all obtained from the same sample, sequenced in a study of cytomegalovirus exposure and HLA in healthy donors. In the PCR, 60 Vbeta and 13 Jbeta primers were used. The repertoire was sequenced with immunoSEQ multiplex PCR; TCRdb's copy has only in-frame clones and lacks some. The ten most abundant clones cover 2% to 3% of a sample with about 70,000 clones. The material sequenced was PBMCs. Receptor source: a female donor in good health and CMV-seropositive.

Worth noting for this clone: Sequence at one end of the junction differs from germline and may be a read error. This chain uses TRBV6-1 with TRBJ2-3; TRBD2 is a possible D gene (7 bases). Germline-derived CDR1 and CDR2 are MNHNS and SASEGT. The CDR3 is made up of 15 amino acids. The CDR3 DNA reads as TGTGCCAGCAGTGAGGTGGGCGGGGGCACAGATAAGCAGTATTTT. This translates into CASSEVGGGTDKQYF.

J is TRBJ2-3 and V is TRBV18; D is perhaps TRBD2 (5 bases). The CDR3 loop spans 11 amino acids. V lost 7 bases and J 5 bases, leaving 7 bases between the germline ends. Per germline, CDR1 KGHSH and CDR2 LQKENI. This CDR3 is CASYGGDTQYF. The CDR3 bases are TGTGCCAGCTACGGAGGAGATACGCAGTATTTT.

The chain links TRBV6-1 to TRBJ2-2; no clear D. Germline CDR1 is MNHNS and CDR2 is SASEGT. V dropped 3 bases and J dropped 3 bases, with 11 bases sitting between them. The CDR3 covers 15 residues. Here the CDR3 reads CASSDEWADTGELFF. The CDR3 DNA sequence: TGTGCCAGCAGTGATGAGTGGGCTGACACCGGGGAGCTGTTTTTT.

The V and J genes are TRBV7-9 and TRBJ1-6; 10 positions agree with TRBD1. After removal of 7 bases from V and 10 bases from J, the junction contained 13 bases not matched to a gene. Germline V gene sequence: CDR1 SEHNR, CDR2 FQNEAQ (reference sequence). This CDR3 contains 16 residues. The CDR3 DNA follows: TGTGCCAGCACCGTAGGGACAGGGGTATCTTGGTCACCCCTCCACTTT. It encodes CASTVGTGVSWSPLHF. Full variable domain (remainder filled in from reference TRBV7-9 and TRBJ1-6): DTGVSQNPRHKITKRGQNVTFRCDPISEHNRLYWYRQTLGQGPEFLTYFQNEAQLEKSRLLSDRFSAERPKGSFSTLEIQRTEQGDSAMYLCASTVGTGVSWSPLHFGNGTRLTVT.

This chain uses TRBV9 with TRBJ2-2, with D unresolved. V lost 0 bases to trimming and J lost 7 bases, with 7 bases between them. Germline V CDR1 and CDR2: SGDLS, YYNGEE. CDR3 length equals 13 residues. Here the CDR3 DNA reads TGTGCCAGCAGCGTAGTATCGTTCGGGGAGCTGTTTTTT. This codes for CASSVVSFGELFF.

The chain employs TRBV5-1 and TRBJ2-1, with TRBD2 matching over 11 bases. V was pared by 0 bases and J by 0 bases, with 5 bases of the junction left unmatched. The germline V gene encodes CDR1 SGHRS and CDR2 YFSETQ. The CDR3 runs 18 residues. CDR3 region: CASSLELAGASSYNEQFF. The CDR3 DNA sequence: TGCGCCAGCAGCTTGGAACTAGCGGGGGCCAGCTCCTACAATGAGCAGTTCTTC.

This sequence joins TRBV5-1 and TRBJ2-1; 11 bases map to TRBD1. Trimming removed 1 base from V and 7 bases from J; junction bases left unmatched: 7. Germline CDR1 reads SGHRS; CDR2 reads YFSETQ. The length of the CDR3 is 16 residues. CDR3 coding DNA: TGCGCCAGCAGCTTGTCCGGGACAGGGGGTTATAATGAGCAGTTCTTC. It yields the protein CASSLSGTGGYNEQFF.

The V call is TRBV5-1, the J call TRBJ2-2; perhaps TRBD2 as D (6 bases). Germline V CDR1 and CDR2: SGHRS, YFSETQ. The V gene lost 3 bases and the J gene lost 1 base, with 13 bases spanning the gap. This CDR3 contains 16 residues. CDR3 nucleotides: TGCGCCAGCAGCTCGCCCGGGACTCAGAACACCGGGGAGCTGTTTTTT. Its protein product is CASSSPGTQNTGELFF.

The chain carries TRBV29-1 and TRBJ2-7; D may be TRBD1 (6 bases). CDR3 length equals 12 residues. Germline CDR1 is SQVTM and CDR2 is ANQGSEA. Trimming stripped 4 bases from V and 4 bases from J, with 11 bases between. The CDR3 spells CSVVQGTYEQYF. CDR3 nucleotides: TGCAGCGTTGTGCAGGGGACGTACGAGCAGTACTTC.

The rearrangement joins TRBV29-1 to TRBJ1-1; D might be TRBD1 (6 bases). The CDR3 covers 15 residues. Germline CDR1 SQVTM, CDR2 ANQGSEA. V was clipped by 6 bases and J by 2 bases, with 19 bases between them. CDR3 DNA sequence: TGCAGCGTCGCCTCAGGTTCCAGGGGTAACACTGAAGCTTTCTTT. Its translation is CSVASGSRGNTEAFF. Looking up the rest from reference TRBV29-1 and TRBJ1-1 gives the full variable domain: SAVISQKPSRDICQRGTSLTIQCQVDSQVTMMFWYRQQPGQSLTLIATANQGSEATYESGFVIDKFPISRPNLTFSTLTVSNMSPEDSSIYLCSVASGSRGNTEAFFGQGTRLTVV.

The chain has TRBV9 and TRBJ2-1; TRBD2 aligns across 8 bases. J lost 2 bases, V lost 6 bases, and 10 bases had no gene match. The CDR3 loop spans 16 amino acids. The germline V gene encodes CDR1 SGDLS and CDR2 YYNGEE. CDR3 sequence (DNA): TGTGCCAGCAAACCAGGAACTAGCGGAGCCTACAATGAGCAGTTCTTC. Residues: CASKPGTSGAYNEQFF.

The rearrangement joins TRBV7-2 to TRBJ1-2, with D uncertain. V lost 5 bases and J 5 bases, leaving 9 bases between the germline ends. The CDR3 loop spans 12 amino acids. CDR1 SGHTA and CDR2 FQGNSA come from the germline V gene. In DNA, the CDR3 is TGTGCCAGCAGCCCAGCCGGGTATGGCTACACCTTC. Encoded protein: CASSPAGYGYTF.

The chain joins TRBV19 to TRBJ2-7; TRBD1 is a possible D gene (6 bases). Trimming pared 8 bases from V and 1 base from J, leaving 12 bases between. Germline CDR1 LNHDA, CDR2 SQIVND (reference sequence). The CDR3 is 13 residues long. The CDR3, as DNA: TGTGCCAGTGCTACAGGGAATTCCTACGAGCAGTACTTC. Amino acid sequence: CASATGNSYEQYF.

This chain joins TRBV27 and TRBJ1-2; D gene unclear. The CDR3 sequence is 13 residues long. V was clipped by 5 bases and J by 8 bases, with 15 bases between them. Germline values: CDR1 MNHEY, CDR2 SMNVEV (reference sequence). The CDR3 region is CASSPTAAMGYTF. Here the CDR3 DNA reads TGTGCCAGCAGTCCGACGGCGGCTATGGGCTACACCTTC.

This sequence joins TRBV10-1 and TRBJ2-3, with D possibly being TRBD1 (6 bases). CDR1 and CDR2 (germline): WNHNN, SYGVQD (reference sequence). The CDR3 sequence is 14 residues long. V was trimmed by 2 bases and J by 4 bases, leaving 10 bases between them. The CDR3 loop is CASSEGGHADTQYF. The CDR3, as DNA: TGCGCCAGCAGTGAGGGGGGACATGCAGATACGCAGTATTTT.

J is TRBJ1-5 and V is TRBV27, with 7 nucleotides matching TRBD1. The CDR3 contains 15 residues. CDR1 and CDR2 (germline): MNHEY, SMNVEV (reference sequence). J gave up 6 bases and V 4 bases, and 9 bases lay outside the gene matches. CDR3 DNA sequence: TGTGCCAGCAGTTCGACAGGGAGTGAGGGTCAGCCCCAGCATTTT. This gives the protein CASSSTGSEGQPQHF.

This sequence joins TRBV30 and TRBJ1-5; 9 nucleotides agree with TRBD1. J was trimmed by 1 base and V by 5 bases; bases with no gene match: 3. The CDR3 spans 14 residues. Germline values: CDR1 GTSNPN, CDR2 SVGIG (reference sequence). In nucleotides, the CDR3 is TGTGCCTGGGGAGGGACAGGGAGCAATCAGCCCCAGCATTTT. The encoded protein is CAWGGTGSNQPQHF.

The chain is built from TRBV6-5 and TRBJ1-2; maybe TRBD1 (5 bases). The CDR3 is 13 amino acids. The ends were cut back, 5 bases at V and 6 bases at J, with 13 bases in the middle. Germline V gene data show CDR1 as MNHEY and CDR2 as SVGAGI. The CDR3 loop reads CASSLASGDGYTF. CDR3 bases: TGTGCCAGCAGTCTCGCCTCGGGGGATGGCTACACCTTC.

The rearrangement links TRBV6-6 to TRBJ2-3; no definite D call. Per germline, CDR1 MNHNY and CDR2 SVGAGI (reference sequence). The CDR3 is 12 amino acids. Trimming pared 4 bases from V and 6 bases from J, leaving 8 bases between. DNA for the CDR3: TGTGCCAGCAGTTCCGTCGGTGATACGCAGTATTTT. Amino acids: CASSSVGDTQYF.

This chain joins TRBV5-4 and TRBJ1-2, with D hard to call. The CDR3 totals 13 residues. Germline CDR1 and CDR2: SGHNT and YYREEE (reference sequence). Trimming removed 1 base from V and 4 bases from J, with 8 bases in between. The CDR3 region is CASSLRNSYGYTF. The CDR3 bases are TGTGCCAGCAGCTTGCGTAACAGCTATGGCTACACCTTC.